What follows are 32 T cell receptor beta chains derived from one specimen sequenced in a study of blood T cell repertoires in COVID-19. Produced via immunoSEQ multiplex PCR; TCRdb's table is partial and in-frame only. Of under 450,000 clones detected, roughly 92% appear once; the ten largest clones hold just over 0.85%. Sequencing used PBMCs or T cells enriched from blood (not recorded which). The receptors were gathered from a woman aged 40-49 years who had been exposed to COVID-19.

This chain links TRBV9 with TRBJ2-3; a possible D gene is TRBD2 (6 bases). CDR1 is SGDLS, CDR2 YYNGEE, per germline. Trimming shortened V by 5 bases and J by 5 bases, and 15 bases separated the two germline ends. The CDR3 contains 14 residues. CDR3 region: CASRRGGAEDTQYF. The CDR3 DNA reads TGTGCCAGCAGGAGGGGAGGAGCCGAAGATACGCAGTATTTT.

The chain joins TRBV18 to TRBJ1-5; 7 nucleotides match TRBD1. The germline V gene has CDR1 KGHSH and CDR2 LQKENI. Trimming at V came to 2 bases and at J to 2 bases, leaving 3 bases not matched to a gene. The CDR3 is 15 residues long. The DNA for the CDR3 is TGTGCCAGCTCACCAGACAGGGCGGGCAATCAGCCCCAGCATTTT. This codes for CASSPDRAGNQPQHF.

V usage is TRBV5-8 and J usage is TRBJ2-7; no definite D call. The germline CDR1 and CDR2 sequences are SGHTS and YDEGEE. Deletions cut 0 bases from V and 2 bases from J, with 12 bases between. The CDR3 spans 15 residues. The CDR3: CASSLGSKGAYEQYF. The CDR3 DNA reads as TGTGCCAGCAGCTTGGGGTCGAAAGGAGCCTACGAGCAGTACTTC.

V is TRBV29-1 and J is TRBJ2-2; a possible D gene is TRBD1 (6 bases). The CDR3 runs 14 residues. Germline V gene sequence: CDR1 SQVTM, CDR2 ANQGSEA. With 7 bases removed from V and 8 bases from J, the gap between germline ends came to 20 bases. CDR3 sequence reads: CSAVRQVGPGELFF. The CDR3, as DNA: TGCAGCGCAGTTAGACAGGTGGGGCCAGGGGAGCTGTTTTTT.

The V call is TRBV6-1, the J call TRBJ2-3, with 7 bases fitting TRBD2. V shed 1 base and J 2 bases; nucleotides not matched to a gene: 9. This CDR3 region has 17 residues. Germline V lookup: CDR1 MNHNS, CDR2 SASEGT. The CDR3 reads CASSEVAGGRDTDTQYF. The CDR3 DNA sequence: TGTGCCAGCAGTGAAGTGGCTGGGGGGAGGGACACAGATACGCAGTATTTT.

The rearrangement joins TRBV5-1 to TRBJ2-7; D perhaps matches TRBD1 (5 bases). Germline values: CDR1 SGHRS, CDR2 YFSETQ. V shed 2 bases and J shed 1 base, with 10 bases lying between them. The CDR3 runs to 14 residues. The CDR3 bases are TGCGCCAGCAGCTTCGGAACAGGATCCTACGAGCAGTACTTC. This sequence encodes CASSFGTGSYEQYF.

The V call is TRBV6-5, the J call TRBJ1-2; 10 nucleotides line up with TRBD1. The germline V gene encodes CDR1 MNHEY and CDR2 SVGAGI. The CDR3 consists of 15 residues. The junction had 2 bases not matched to a gene; V was cut back by 1 base and J by 3 bases. In DNA form, the CDR3 reads TGTGCCAGCAGTTACTTCGGACAGGGGGACTATGGCTACACCTTC. Translation: CASSYFGQGDYGYTF.

The chain joins TRBV14 to TRBJ2-7, with D unclear. The CDR3 runs to 11 residues. Trimming removed 4 bases from V and 5 bases from J, with 6 bases in between. Germline V lookup: CDR1 SGHDN, CDR2 FVKESK. The CDR3 loop reads CASSLRNEQYF. DNA for the CDR3: TGTGCCAGCAGCCTGCGGAACGAGCAGTACTTC.

The gene calls are TRBV11-3 and TRBJ2-1; 11 positions agree with TRBD2. The germline V gene has CDR1 SGHNT and CDR2 YENEEA. After removal of 5 bases from V and 5 bases from J, the junction contained 5 bases not matched to a gene. CDR3 length: 15 amino acids. This chain's CDR3 is CASSRIAGGNNEQFF. In DNA form, the CDR3 reads TGTGCCAGCAGCCGAATAGCGGGAGGGAACAATGAGCAGTTCTTC.

The chain employs TRBV29-1 and TRBJ1-2; 9 bases are shared with TRBD1. CDR3 size: 13 residues. Germline trimming cut 4 bases from V and 0 bases from J; bases unmatched to any gene: 0. Germline CDR1 SQVTM, CDR2 ANQGSEA. CDR3 nucleotides: TGCAGCGTTGGACAGGGGGCTAACTATGGCTACACCTTC. Its translation is CSVGQGANYGYTF.

The rearrangement uses TRBV5-1 and TRBJ2-1; possibly TRBD2 for D (7 bases). The CDR3 has 17 residues. Germline CDR1 is SGHRS and CDR2 is YFSETQ. Trimming removed 0 bases at V and 7 bases at J, with 20 bases between. The CDR3 nucleotides read TGCGCCAGCAGCTTGGAGGTTAGGGGGGGGCCCCTAAATGAGCAGTTCTTC. Protein: CASSLEVRGGPLNEQFF.

V usage is TRBV6-2 or TRBV6-3 and J usage is TRBJ2-7, with 10 positions matching TRBD2. This CDR3 comprises 15 residues. The V and J ends lost 6 bases and 4 bases, in that order; junction bases with no gene match: 9. Looked up from germline, CDR1 is MNHEY and CDR2 is SVGEGT. The chain's CDR3 is CASSPSGTSVYEQYF. The DNA of the CDR3 is TGTGCCAGCAGCCCGAGCGGGACTAGCGTTTACGAGCAGTACTTC.

This chain connects TRBV2 to TRBJ2-7, with 9 bases aligning to TRBD2. The V segment lost 7 bases and the J segment 2 bases; nucleotides outside the gene matches: 6. Germline V lookup: CDR1 SNHLY, CDR2 FYNNEI. CDR3 size: 14 residues. Here the CDR3 DNA reads TGTGCCAGCACGGGACTAGCTGAAGCCTACGAGCAGTACTTC. Amino acids: CASTGLAEAYEQYF. The full variable domain, its missing parts supplied by reference TRBV2 and TRBJ2-7, is EPEVTQTPSHQVTQMGQEVILRCVPISNHLYFYWYRQILGQKVEFLVSFYNNEISEKSEIFDDQFSVERPDGSNFTLKIRSTKLEDSAMYFCASTGLAEAYEQYFGPGTRLTVT.

In DNA form, the CDR3 reads TGTGCCAGCAGTTACAGGACAGGAGATAGGGAGCAGTACTTC. This encodes CASSYRTGDREQYF. The rearrangement uses TRBV6-2 or TRBV6-3 and TRBJ2-7; TRBD1 matches at 7 bases. CDR3 length: 14 residues. Looked up from germline, CDR1 is MNHEY and CDR2 is SVGEGT. The ends lost 2 bases at V and 7 bases at J; junction bases unmatched: 8.

This clone occurred a few times. The V gene is TRBV7-8, the J gene TRBJ1-1; 9 nucleotides agree with TRBD1. Germline CDR1 is SGHVS and CDR2 is FQNEAQ. The CDR3 runs 13 residues. The V and J ends lost 5 bases and 12 bases, in that order; junction bases with no gene match: 10. The CDR3, as DNA: TGTGCCAGCAGCATCCCGGGACAGGGTGGAACTTTCTTT. Amino acids: CASSIPGQGGTFF.

The V gene is TRBV18, the J gene TRBJ1-1; 8 bases line up with TRBD1. This CDR3 comprises 13 residues. CDR1 and CDR2 from the germline V gene are KGHSH and LQKENI. V trimming: 2 bases; J trimming: 9 bases; junction bases outside the gene matches: 5. The CDR3 is CASSPGQGFQAFF. The CDR3 region has the DNA TGTGCCAGCTCACCAGGACAGGGTTTCCAAGCTTTCTTT.

The chain employs TRBV25-1 and TRBJ2-2; TRBD1 is a possible D gene (7 bases). CDR3 length: 14 amino acids. The V gene lost 5 bases and the J gene lost 5 bases, with 12 bases spanning the gap. Looked up from germline, CDR1 is MGHDK and CDR2 is SYGVNS. The CDR3 nucleotides read TGTGCCAGCAGTCCCCCAGGGGGGACCGGGGAGCTGTTTTTT. Protein: CASSPPGGTGELFF.

The V gene is TRBV7-9, the J gene TRBJ1-5; perhaps TRBD1 as D (6 bases). The CDR3 consists of 15 residues. The germline V gene encodes CDR1 SEHNR and CDR2 FQNEAQ (reference sequence). The ends were cut back, 5 bases at V and 1 base at J, with 12 bases in the middle. Here the CDR3 DNA reads TGTGCCAGCAGCCCCGGGACACAGAGCAATCAGCCCCAGCATTTT. It is translated as CASSPGTQSNQPQHF.

A single count supports this clone. The V call is TRBV29-1, the J call TRBJ1-4; 8 nucleotides line up with TRBD1. The CDR3 is made up of 13 amino acids. The V gene's germline CDR1 is SQVTM and CDR2 ANQGSEA. J lost 12 bases, V lost 3 bases, and 9 bases had no gene match. In DNA, the CDR3 is TGCAGCGTTGAGGGGGCGAGCAGGGGGCAACTGTTTTTT. Residues: CSVEGASRGQLFF.

The chain recombines TRBV7-2 with TRBJ2-2; D ambiguous. The V end was cut by 1 base, the J end by 5 bases, with 8 bases between. The CDR3 has 14 amino acids. CDR1 and CDR2 (germline): SGHTA, FQGNSA. This chain's CDR3 is CASSLGLPTGELFF. The CDR3 nucleotides are TGTGCCAGCAGCTTAGGGCTCCCTACCGGGGAGCTGTTTTTT.

The chain employs TRBV6-5 and TRBJ1-6; 11 nucleotides agree with TRBD1. V trimming: 6 bases; J trimming: 9 bases; junction bases outside the gene matches: 4. Germline-derived CDR1 and CDR2 are MNHEY and SVGAGI. CDR3 length: 14 amino acids. As DNA, the CDR3 is TGTGCCAGCAGGGCCGGGACAGGGGGTTCACCCCTCCACTTT. This gives the protein CASRAGTGGSPLHF.

This clone was seen just once. V is TRBV7-2 and J is TRBJ1-3; D possibly corresponds to TRBD1 (6 bases). V lost 1 base, J lost 0 bases, and 10 bases lay in between. This CDR3 has 16 residues. Looked up from germline, CDR1 is SGHTA and CDR2 is FQGNSA. In nucleotides, the CDR3 is TGTGCCAGCAGCTTAGTTCCAGGGGCCTCTGGAAACACCATATATTTT. Protein sequence: CASSLVPGASGNTIYF.

The rearrangement links TRBV15 to TRBJ1-5; D is possibly TRBD1 (6 bases). The CDR3 is made up of 16 amino acids. Trimming cost V 4 bases and J 2 bases, with 15 bases left between them. Germline values: CDR1 LNHNV, CDR2 YYDKDF (reference sequence). The CDR3 sequence is CATSKGTPDGNQPQHF. The CDR3 DNA sequence: TGTGCCACCAGCAAGGGGACACCGGACGGCAATCAGCCCCAGCATTTT.

The chain has TRBV6-5 and TRBJ1-1; D is undetermined. The germline CDR1 and CDR2 sequences are MNHEY and SVGAGI. The CDR3 length is 15 residues. With 2 bases removed from V and 3 bases from J, the gap between germline ends came to 13 bases. The CDR3 protein is CASSYEGTADTEAFF. In DNA form, the CDR3 reads TGTGCCAGCAGTTACGAAGGTACAGCGGACACTGAAGCTTTCTTT.

This chain connects TRBV23-1 to TRBJ1-1; possible D gene TRBD1, 6 bases. TRBV23-1 is an ORF, and what it does is uncertain. The germline V and J ends were trimmed by 2 bases and 4 bases, with 11 bases remaining between them. The CDR3 contains 14 residues. CDR3: CASSQLGHLTEAFF. The CDR3 region has the DNA TGCGCCAGCAGTCAACTGGGACACCTCACTGAAGCTTTCTTT.

This rearrangement joins TRBV5-1 to TRBJ1-3, with 9 bases that match TRBD1. Unmatched junction bases numbered 3, after V lost 0 bases and J lost 2 bases. CDR1 and CDR2 (germline): SGHRS, YFSETQ. The CDR3 sequence is 16 residues long. This CDR3 is CASSLEGQGAGNTIYF. Here the CDR3 DNA reads TGCGCCAGCAGCTTGGAGGGACAGGGAGCTGGAAACACCATATATTTT. Combining the CDR3 with reference TRBV5-1 and TRBJ1-3 gives the whole variable domain KAGVTQTPRYLIKTRGQQVTLSCSPISGHRSVSWYQQTPGQGLQFLFEYFSETQRNKGNFPGRFSGRQFSNSRSEMNVSTLELGDSALYLCASSLEGQGAGNTIYFGEGSWLTVV.

The chain joins TRBV5-8 to TRBJ2-3; 10 nucleotides align to TRBD2. The CDR3 has 18 residues. The V gene end was trimmed by 1 base and the J gene end by 0 bases; junction bases not matched to a gene: 8. Per germline, CDR1 SGHTS and CDR2 YDEGEE. CDR3 residues: CASSLRLAGGYSTDTQYF. For the CDR3, the DNA is TGTGCCAGCAGCTTGCGACTAGCGGGTGGCTATAGCACAGATACGCAGTATTTT.

The J gene is TRBJ1-4, the V gene TRBV7-6, with D perhaps TRBD1 (6 bases). From germline, CDR1 is SGHVS and CDR2 FNYEAQ. V was pared by 2 bases and J by 3 bases, with 16 bases between. The CDR3 runs 17 residues. In DNA form, the CDR3 reads TGTGCCAGCAGCTTACCCCCGTGGGAGGGGGCTAATGAAAAACTGTTTTTT. Amino acids: CASSLPPWEGANEKLFF.

The J gene is TRBJ2-1, the V gene TRBV19, with 8 bases matching TRBD2. With V trimmed by 5 bases and J by 0 bases, 3 bases remained unmatched. The CDR3 has 15 amino acids. CDR1 is LNHDA and CDR2 is SQIVND in the germline V gene (reference sequence). Written as DNA, the CDR3 is TGTGCCAGTAGTCTCAGCGGGAGCTCCTACAATGAGCAGTTCTTC. It translates to CASSLSGSSYNEQFF.

This rearrangement joins TRBV11-2 to TRBJ1-1; 9 bases agree with TRBD1. The CDR3 loop spans 15 amino acids. V lost 5 bases and J lost 4; bases outside the gene matches: 8. CDR1 is SGHAT, CDR2 FQNNGV, per germline. This CDR3 is CASSPGDREGTEAFF. For the CDR3, the DNA is TGTGCCAGCAGCCCTGGGGACAGGGAGGGCACTGAAGCTTTCTTT.

The chain couples TRBV6-2 or TRBV6-3 to TRBJ1-1, with D tentatively TRBD1 (6 bases). V lost 5 bases and J lost 0, with 28 bases in between. Per the germline V gene, CDR1 is MNHEY and CDR2 is SVGEGT. The CDR3 spans 20 residues. CDR3 in DNA: TGTGCCAGCAGTAGTTCCGGGTTCGTGCGCCAGGGACAACTGAACACTGAAGCTTTCTTT. Its protein product is CASSSSGFVRQGQLNTEAFF.

V is TRBV7-2 and J is TRBJ2-3, with D possibly matching TRBD1 (5 bases). V dropped 4 bases and J dropped 0 bases, with 14 bases sitting between them. Looked up from germline, CDR1 is SGHTA and CDR2 is FQGNSA. The CDR3 has 16 amino acids. The CDR3 DNA reads TGTGCCAGCAGCTCCAAATACAGGTCTAGCACAGATACGCAGTATTTT. This sequence encodes CASSSKYRSSTDTQYF.